Presented here are 20 T cell receptor beta chains from one specimen sequenced in a study of blood T cell repertoires in COVID-19. The assay was immunoSEQ multiplex PCR, and TCRdb's table has in-frame clones only and misses some. This table has around 330,000 clones, approximately 88% appearing once. The sample consisted of peripheral blood. These receptors originate from a woman in her 30s with COVID-19, enrolled during active disease.

For this clone: Additional DNA sequences in this sample encode the identical CDR3. This rearrangement joins TRBV18 to TRBJ1-1; TRBD1 might be the D (6 bases). V gave up 4 bases and J gave up 3 bases, with 9 bases separating them. The germline gives CDR1 KGHSH, CDR2 LQKENI. The CDR3 sequence is 13 residues long. The CDR3 is CASSRGGDTEAFF. As DNA, the CDR3 is TGTGCCAGCTCACGAGGGGGAGACACTGAAGCTTTCTTT.

The chain is built from TRBV3-1 (or the pseudogene TRBV3-2) and TRBJ1-4, with 9 bases that match TRBD1. The CDR3 has 14 residues. V lost 4 bases to trimming and J lost 7 bases; unmatched junction nucleotides: 4. Per the germline V gene, CDR1 is LGHDT and CDR2 is YNNKEL (reference sequence). The CDR3 nucleotides are TGTGCCAGCAGCCGGGACAGGGAAGGTGAAAAACTGTTTTTT. It specifies CASSRDREGEKLFF.

The V and J genes are TRBV19 and TRBJ2-1; D not resolved. Germline V gives CDR1 LNHDA, CDR2 SQIVND (reference sequence). V dropped 3 bases and J dropped 7 bases, with 25 bases sitting between them. The CDR3 runs 18 residues. CDR3 amino acids: CASSMTFQVYLIGNEQFF. DNA for the CDR3: TGTGCCAGTAGTATGACATTTCAGGTCTACCTGATTGGGAATGAGCAGTTCTTC.

The J gene is TRBJ1-3, the V gene TRBV7-6, with a weak D call TRBD1 (6 bases). Per the germline V gene, CDR1 is SGHVS and CDR2 is FNYEAQ. The germline V and J ends were trimmed by 5 bases and 0 bases, with 17 bases remaining between them. CDR3 length: 17 residues. For the CDR3, the DNA is TGTGCCAGCAGCCCGAGAGGGGTCAGGGGCTCTGGAAACACCATATATTTT. Amino acid sequence: CASSPRGVRGSGNTIYF.

The chain couples TRBV3-1 (or the pseudogene TRBV3-2) to TRBJ1-2; a possible D gene is TRBD1 (5 bases). The CDR3 is made up of 15 amino acids. V dropped 0 bases and J dropped 5 bases, with 13 bases sitting between them. Germline CDR1 LGHDT, CDR2 YNNKEL (reference sequence). In nucleotides, the CDR3 is TGTGCCAGCAGCCAAGATCCTCGGGGGACTTATGGCTACACCTTC. Its protein product is CASSQDPRGTYGYTF.

The V and J genes are TRBV4-3 and TRBJ1-1, with D uncertain. Germline CDR1 is LGHNA and CDR2 is YSLEER. CDR3 size: 14 residues. V gave up 3 bases and J gave up 1 base, with 9 bases separating them. CDR3 DNA: TGCGCCAGCAGCCACCTGTGGCAGAACACTGAAGCTTTCTTT. Its translation is CASSHLWQNTEAFF.

The CDR3 bases are TGTGCCAGCAGCGCCCGGGACAGGGGCCCGAACACTGAAGCTTTCTTT. Protein product: CASSARDRGPNTEAFF. The V and J genes are TRBV7-3 and TRBJ1-1; TRBD1 aligns across 10 bases. Germline V CDR1 and CDR2: SGHTA, FQGTGA. Trimming took 5 bases from V and 1 from J; bases not matched to a gene: 7. This CDR3 contains 16 residues. Drawing the rest from reference TRBV7-3 and TRBJ1-1, the complete variable domain is GAGVSQTPSNKVTEKGKYVELRCDPISGHTALYWYRQSLGQGPEFLIYFQGTGAADDSGLPNDRFFAVRPEGSVSTLKIQRTERGDSAVYLCASSARDRGPNTEAFFGQGTRLTVV.

V is TRBV19 and J is TRBJ1-2; 8 bases are a match to TRBD1. The CDR3 length is 15 residues. Germline V gene lookup returns CDR1 LNHDA and CDR2 SQIVND (reference sequence). Trimming at V came to 6 bases and at J to 3 bases, leaving 9 bases not matched to a gene. This CDR3 reads CASSEPTGGHYGYTF. CDR3 bases: TGTGCCAGTAGCGAACCAACAGGGGGTCACTATGGCTACACCTTC.

This chain links TRBV6-6 with TRBJ2-1; TRBD1 matches at 7 bases. The germline V gene has CDR1 MNHNY and CDR2 SVGAGI (reference sequence). CDR3 length: 13 residues. Trimming at V came to 6 bases and at J to 6 bases, leaving 5 bases not matched to a gene. The CDR3 region has the DNA TGTGCCAGCAGCGCCGGGACAGCCAATGAGCAGTTCTTC. Its translation: CASSAGTANEQFF.

The chain uses TRBV4-3 and TRBJ2-7; possibly TRBD1 for D (5 bases). Germline CDR1 is LGHNA and CDR2 is YSLEER. V shed 5 bases and J shed 0 bases, with 20 bases lying between them. The CDR3 loop spans 17 amino acids. The DNA for the CDR3 is TGCGCCAGCAGCGAACACCCAATGACAGTCAGCTCCTACGAGCAGTACTTC. Translating it yields CASSEHPMTVSSYEQYF.

This sequence joins TRBV5-5 and TRBJ2-7, with D hard to call. Germline CDR1 SGHKS, CDR2 YYEKEE (reference sequence). The ends were cut back, 1 base at V and 0 bases at J, with 14 bases in the middle. The CDR3 loop spans 16 amino acids. This CDR3 reads CASSLRPARSSYEQYV. DNA of the CDR3: TGTGCCAGCAGCTTGCGGCCAGCAAGGAGCTCCTACGAGCAGTACGTC.

Only a few counts were recorded for this clone. Here the CDR3 reads CASSLRLAGGRYQETQYF. The CDR3 DNA follows: TGTGCCAGCAGCTTGAGACTAGCGGGGGGGAGGTACCAAGAGACCCAGTACTTC. V is TRBV5-4 and J is TRBJ2-5, with TRBD2 matching 14 bases. CDR3 size: 18 residues. Germline lookup yields CDR1 SGHNT and CDR2 YYREEE (reference sequence). J lost 0 bases, V lost 1 base, and 5 bases had no gene match.

V gene TRBV4-1 combines with J gene TRBJ2-3, with 7 bases aligning to TRBD1. Germline CDR1 reads MGHRA; CDR2 reads YSYEKL. J lost 5 bases, V lost 1 base, and 9 bases had no gene match. CDR3 length equals 16 residues. The CDR3 sequence: CASSQVSDRVGDTQYF. The CDR3 DNA is TGCGCCAGCAGCCAAGTTTCAGACAGGGTGGGAGATACGCAGTATTTT.

The chain recombines TRBV29-1 with TRBJ1-2; 10 nucleotides line up with TRBD1. The CDR3 spans 11 residues. The germline CDR1 and CDR2 sequences are SQVTM and ANQGSEA. J lost 7 bases, V lost 7 bases, and 3 bases had no gene match. CDR3 protein: CSAGTGAGYTF. CDR3 DNA sequence: TGCAGCGCCGGGACAGGGGCTGGCTACACCTTC.

The CDR3 sequence is CASSLSGVIHEQYV. The CDR3 DNA is TGTGCCAGCAGCCTCAGCGGGGTTATCCACGAGCAGTACGTC. The chain carries TRBV7-2 and TRBJ2-7; 7 bases are a match to TRBD2. Trimming cost V 5 bases and J 5 bases; bases outside gene matches: 9. CDR3 length: 14 residues. Per germline, CDR1 SGHTA and CDR2 FQGNSA.

As for this clone: Additional DNA sequences in this sample encode the identical CDR3. The chain is built from TRBV6-5 and TRBJ2-1; 7 positions agree with TRBD1. Germline V lookup: CDR1 MNHEY, CDR2 SVGAGI. Germline trimming cut 6 bases from V and 7 bases from J; bases unmatched to any gene: 3. There are 12 residues in the CDR3. CDR3 nucleotides: TGTGCCAGCAGCTCACAGGGGAATGAGCAGTTCTTC. As protein: CASSSQGNEQFF.

This chain joins TRBV5-6 and TRBJ1-2; tentative D call: TRBD1 (5 bases). V was clipped by 0 bases and J by 3 bases, with 9 bases between them. In germline, CDR1 is SGHDT, CDR2 YYEEEE. This CDR3 has 14 residues. DNA of the CDR3: TGTGCCAGCAGCTTGGTGGGGGAGGACTATGGCTACACCTTC. Its translation is CASSLVGEDYGYTF.

The chain has TRBV24-1 and TRBJ2-1, with 8 nucleotides matching TRBD1. This CDR3 is 16 amino acids long. The V gene's germline CDR1 is KGHDR and CDR2 SFDVKD. V shed 4 bases, J shed 7 bases, and the junction held 11 bases outside the gene matches. CDR3 in DNA: TGTGCCACCAGTGACAGTACAGGGGGGTCGAGGAATGAGCAGTTCTTC. Protein: CATSDSTGGSRNEQFF.

The chain joins TRBV2 to TRBJ2-7; 9 nucleotides align to TRBD2. The J segment lost 4 bases and the V segment lost 2 bases, leaving 3 bases of the junction unmatched. The CDR3 loop spans 14 amino acids. CDR1 is SNHLY and CDR2 is FYNNEI in the germline V gene. The CDR3: CASSERAGGYEQYF. Here the CDR3 DNA reads TGTGCCAGCAGTGAAAGGGCGGGGGGGTACGAGCAGTACTTC. The full variable domain, completed using reference TRBV2 and TRBJ2-7, is EPEVTQTPSHQVTQMGQEVILRCVPISNHLYFYWYRQILGQKVEFLVSFYNNEISEKSEIFDDQFSVERPDGSNFTLKIRSTKLEDSAMYFCASSERAGGYEQYFGPGTRLTVT.

The V and J genes are TRBV7-2 and TRBJ1-1; D is ambiguous. The CDR3 has 17 amino acids. V lost 1 base and J lost 0, with 15 bases in between. Germline-derived CDR1 and CDR2 are SGHTA and FQGNSA. CDR3 region: CASSLVGQLVMNTEAFF. CDR3 DNA: TGTGCCAGCAGCTTAGTTGGGCAGTTAGTCATGAACACTGAAGCTTTCTTT.